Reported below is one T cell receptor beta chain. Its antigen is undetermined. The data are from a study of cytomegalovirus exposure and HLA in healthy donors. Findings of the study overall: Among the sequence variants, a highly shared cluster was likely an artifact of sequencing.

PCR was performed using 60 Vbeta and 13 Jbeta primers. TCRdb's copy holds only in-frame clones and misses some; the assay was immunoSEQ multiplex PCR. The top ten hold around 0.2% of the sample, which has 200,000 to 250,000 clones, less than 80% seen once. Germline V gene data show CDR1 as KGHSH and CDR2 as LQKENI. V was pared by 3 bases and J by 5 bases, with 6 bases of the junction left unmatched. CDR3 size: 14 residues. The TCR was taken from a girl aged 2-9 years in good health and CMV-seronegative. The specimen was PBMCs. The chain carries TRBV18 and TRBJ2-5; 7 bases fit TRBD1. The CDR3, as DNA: TGTGCCAGCTCACCCCCTGGGACAGCCGAGACCCAGTACTTC. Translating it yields CASSPPGTAETQYF.